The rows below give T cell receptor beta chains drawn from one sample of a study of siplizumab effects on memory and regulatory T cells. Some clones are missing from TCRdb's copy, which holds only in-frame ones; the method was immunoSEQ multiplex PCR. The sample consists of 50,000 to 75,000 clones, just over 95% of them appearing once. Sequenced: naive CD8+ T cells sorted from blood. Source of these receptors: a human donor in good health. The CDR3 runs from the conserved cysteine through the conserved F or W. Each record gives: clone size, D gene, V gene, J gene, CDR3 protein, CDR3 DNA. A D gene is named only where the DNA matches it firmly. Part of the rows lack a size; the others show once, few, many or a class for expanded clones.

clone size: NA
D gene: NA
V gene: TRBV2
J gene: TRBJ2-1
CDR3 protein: CASRPPSNEQFF
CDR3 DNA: TGTGCCAGCAGGCCTCCTTCCAATGAGCAGTTCTTC

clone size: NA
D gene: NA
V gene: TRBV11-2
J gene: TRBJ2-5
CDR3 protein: CASSLGASHLETQYF
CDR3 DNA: TGTGCCAGCAGCCTCGGAGCGAGCCACTTGGAGACCCAGTACTTC

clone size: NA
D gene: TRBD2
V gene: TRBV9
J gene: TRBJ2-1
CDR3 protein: CASSVGSGGAEQFF
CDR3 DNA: TGTGCCAGCAGCGTAGGTAGCGGGGGGGCTGAGCAGTTCTTC

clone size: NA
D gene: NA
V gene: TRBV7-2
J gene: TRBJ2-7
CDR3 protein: CASSLPGRYEQYF
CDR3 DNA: TGTGCCAGCAGCTTACCCGGGCGATACGAGCAGTACTTC

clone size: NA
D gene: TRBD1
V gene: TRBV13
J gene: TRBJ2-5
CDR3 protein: CASSHSGTGFYQETQYF
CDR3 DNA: TGTGCCAGCAGCCATAGTGGGACAGGCTTTTACCAAGAGACCCAGTACTTC

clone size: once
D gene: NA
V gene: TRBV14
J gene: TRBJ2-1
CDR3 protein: CASSQDPGNEQFF
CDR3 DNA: TGTGCCAGCAGCCAAGATCCGGGCAATGAGCAGTTCTTC

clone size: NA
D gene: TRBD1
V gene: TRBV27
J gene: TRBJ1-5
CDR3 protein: CASRTGSGQPQHF
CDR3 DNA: TGTGCCAGCAGGACAGGGTCGGGGCAGCCCCAGCATTTT

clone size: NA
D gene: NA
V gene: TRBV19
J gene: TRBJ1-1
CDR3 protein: CASSIGVNTEAFF
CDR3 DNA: TGTGCCAGTAGTATCGGGGTGAACACTGAAGCTTTCTTT

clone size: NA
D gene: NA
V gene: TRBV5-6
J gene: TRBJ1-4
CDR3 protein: CASSPGGLNEKLFF
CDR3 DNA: TGTGCCAGCAGCCCGGGGGGCCTTAATGAAAAACTGTTTTTT

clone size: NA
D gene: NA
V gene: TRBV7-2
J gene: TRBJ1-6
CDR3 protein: CASSNGTVNSPLHF
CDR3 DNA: TGTGCCAGCAGCAACGGGACGGTAAATTCACCCCTCCACTTT

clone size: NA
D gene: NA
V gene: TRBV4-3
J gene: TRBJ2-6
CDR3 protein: CASSQERNSGANVLTF
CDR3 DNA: TGCGCCAGCAGCCAAGAACGGAACTCTGGGGCCAACGTCCTGACTTTC

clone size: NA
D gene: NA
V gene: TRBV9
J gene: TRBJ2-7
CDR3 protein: CASSPRGNYYEQYF
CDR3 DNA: TGTGCCAGCAGCCCACGAGGGAATTACTACGAGCAGTACTTC

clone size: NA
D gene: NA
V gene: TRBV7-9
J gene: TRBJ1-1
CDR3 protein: CASSLGPNEAFF
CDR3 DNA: TGTGCCAGCAGCTTAGGACCTAATGAAGCTTTCTTT

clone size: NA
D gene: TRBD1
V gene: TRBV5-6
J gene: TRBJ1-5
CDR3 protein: CASSIGTGPQHF
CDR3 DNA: TGTGCCAGCAGCATCGGGACAGGACCCCAGCATTTT

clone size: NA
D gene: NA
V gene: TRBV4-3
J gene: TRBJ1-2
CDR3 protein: CASSQDSGGASYGYTF
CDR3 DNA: TGCGCCAGCAGCCAAGATTCGGGGGGCGCAAGCTATGGCTACACCTTC

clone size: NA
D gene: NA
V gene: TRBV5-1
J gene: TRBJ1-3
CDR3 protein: CASSLQGSGNTIYF
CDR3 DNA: TGCGCCAGCAGCTTGCAGGGTTCTGGAAACACCATATATTTT

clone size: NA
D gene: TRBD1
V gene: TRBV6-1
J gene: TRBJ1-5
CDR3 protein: CASSEARGRFEVLGQPQHF
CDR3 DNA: TGTGCCAGCAGTGAAGCAAGGGGGCGCTTCGAAGTCCTAGGTCAGCCCCAGCATTTT

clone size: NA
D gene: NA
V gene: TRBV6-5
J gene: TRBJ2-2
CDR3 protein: CASSYGGTGELFF
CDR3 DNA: TGTGCCAGCAGTTACGGGGGGACCGGGGAGCTGTTTTTT

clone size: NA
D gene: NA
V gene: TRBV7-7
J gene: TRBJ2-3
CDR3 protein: CAIQGDEDTQYF
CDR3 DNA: TGTGCCATACAGGGAGATGAAGATACGCAGTATTTT

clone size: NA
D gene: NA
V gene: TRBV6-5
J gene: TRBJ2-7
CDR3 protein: CASSYSGEYYEQYF
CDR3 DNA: TGTGCCAGCAGTTACTCGGGGGAGTACTACGAGCAGTACTTC

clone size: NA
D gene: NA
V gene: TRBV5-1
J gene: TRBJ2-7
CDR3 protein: CASTLGTGGFYEQYF
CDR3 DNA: TGCGCCAGCACCCTGGGGACGGGGGGCTTCTACGAGCAGTACTTC

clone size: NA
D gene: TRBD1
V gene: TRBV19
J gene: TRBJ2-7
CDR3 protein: CASSIPGTGFEQYF
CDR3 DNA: TGTGCCAGTAGTATCCCCGGGACAGGGTTCGAGCAGTACTTC

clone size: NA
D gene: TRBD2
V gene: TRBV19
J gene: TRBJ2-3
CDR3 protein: CASSITSGGTDTQYF
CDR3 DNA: TGTGCCAGTAGTATAACTAGCGGGGGTACAGATACGCAGTATTTT